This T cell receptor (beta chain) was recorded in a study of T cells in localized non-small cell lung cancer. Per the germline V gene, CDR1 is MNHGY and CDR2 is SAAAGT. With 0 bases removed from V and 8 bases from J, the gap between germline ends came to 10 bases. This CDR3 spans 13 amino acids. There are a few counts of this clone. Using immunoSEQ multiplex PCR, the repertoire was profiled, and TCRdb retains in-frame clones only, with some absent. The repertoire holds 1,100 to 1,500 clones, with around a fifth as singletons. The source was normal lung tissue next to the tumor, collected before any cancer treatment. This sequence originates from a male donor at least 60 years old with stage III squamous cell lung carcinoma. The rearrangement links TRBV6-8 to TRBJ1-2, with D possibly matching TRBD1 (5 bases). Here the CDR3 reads CASSYSRGTGYTF. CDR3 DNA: TGTGCCAGCAGTTACTCAAGAGGGACCGGCTACACCTTC.